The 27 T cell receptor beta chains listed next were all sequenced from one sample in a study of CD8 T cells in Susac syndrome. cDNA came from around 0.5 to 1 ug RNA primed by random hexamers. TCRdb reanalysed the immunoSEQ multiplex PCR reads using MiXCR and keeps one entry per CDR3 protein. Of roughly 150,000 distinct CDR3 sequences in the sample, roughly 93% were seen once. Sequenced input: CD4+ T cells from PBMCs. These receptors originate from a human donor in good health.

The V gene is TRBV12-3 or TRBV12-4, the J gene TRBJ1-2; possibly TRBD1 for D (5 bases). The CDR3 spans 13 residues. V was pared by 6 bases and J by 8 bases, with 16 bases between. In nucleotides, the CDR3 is TGTGCCAGCAGCCTTAACCGAGGGGACGGCTACACCTTC. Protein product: CASSLNRGDGYTF.

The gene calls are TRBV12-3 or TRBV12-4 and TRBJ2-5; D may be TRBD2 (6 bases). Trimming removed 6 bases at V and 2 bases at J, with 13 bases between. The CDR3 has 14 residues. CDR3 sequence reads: CASSSRGGQETQYF. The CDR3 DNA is TGTGCCAGCAGCTCCCGCGGAGGGCAAGAGACCCAGTACTTC.

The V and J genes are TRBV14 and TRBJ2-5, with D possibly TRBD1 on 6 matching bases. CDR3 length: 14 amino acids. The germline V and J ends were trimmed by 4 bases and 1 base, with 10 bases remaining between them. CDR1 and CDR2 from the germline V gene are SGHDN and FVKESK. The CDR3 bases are TGTGCCAGCAGCCGGAAACAGGGCCAAGAGACCCAGTACTTC. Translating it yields CASSRKQGQETQYF.

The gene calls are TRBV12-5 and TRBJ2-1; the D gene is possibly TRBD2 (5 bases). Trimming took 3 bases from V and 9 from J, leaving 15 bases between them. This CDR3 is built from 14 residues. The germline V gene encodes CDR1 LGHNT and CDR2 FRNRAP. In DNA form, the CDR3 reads TGTGCTAGTGGTTTCGGGATGCCCTCGGGTGAGCAGTTCTTC. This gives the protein CASGFGMPSGEQFF.

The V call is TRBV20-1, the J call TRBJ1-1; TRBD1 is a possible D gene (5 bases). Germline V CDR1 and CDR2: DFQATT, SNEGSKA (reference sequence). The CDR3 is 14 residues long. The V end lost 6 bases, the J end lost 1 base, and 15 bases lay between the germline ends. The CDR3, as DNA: TGCAGTGCAGTTGAGGATGGGACGAACACTGAAGCTTTCTTT. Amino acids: CSAVEDGTNTEAFF.

CDR3 sequence (DNA): TGTGCCAGCAGTTCCGCCGGGACTAATAATTACCGGGAGCTGTTTTTT. Translating gives CASSSAGTNNYRELFF. The J gene is TRBJ2-2, the V gene TRBV6-5; 7 nucleotides align to TRBD2. The germline gives CDR1 MNHEY, CDR2 SVGAGI. The CDR3 runs to 16 residues. V dropped 4 bases and J dropped 9; count of bases not matched to a gene: 14.

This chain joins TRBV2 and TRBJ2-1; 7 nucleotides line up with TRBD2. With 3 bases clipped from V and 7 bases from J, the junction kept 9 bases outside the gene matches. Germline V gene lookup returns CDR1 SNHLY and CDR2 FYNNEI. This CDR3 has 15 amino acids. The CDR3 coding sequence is TGTGCCAGCAGTGATGGTAGAGGGACTACGAATGAGCAGTTCTTC. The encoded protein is CASSDGRGTTNEQFF.

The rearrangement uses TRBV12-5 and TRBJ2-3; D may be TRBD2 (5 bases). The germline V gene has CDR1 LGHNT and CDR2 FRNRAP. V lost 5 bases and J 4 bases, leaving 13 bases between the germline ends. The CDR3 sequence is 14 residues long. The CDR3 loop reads CASGLSGVPDTQYF. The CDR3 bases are TGTGCTAGTGGTCTCTCCGGGGTCCCAGATACGCAGTATTTT.

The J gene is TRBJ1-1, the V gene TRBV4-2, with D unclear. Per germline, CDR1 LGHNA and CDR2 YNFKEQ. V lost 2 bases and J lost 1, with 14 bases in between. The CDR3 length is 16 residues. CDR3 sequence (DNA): TGTGCCAGCAGCCAAAATTCCTTAGGGTCGAACACTGAAGCTTTCTTT. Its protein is CASSQNSLGSNTEAFF.

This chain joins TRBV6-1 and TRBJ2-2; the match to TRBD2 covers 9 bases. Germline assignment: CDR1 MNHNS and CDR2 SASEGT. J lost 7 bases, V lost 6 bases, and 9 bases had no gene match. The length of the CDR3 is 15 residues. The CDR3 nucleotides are TGTGCCAGCAGACGGAGCGGGGGGCATATCGGGGAGCTGTTTTTT. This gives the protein CASRRSGGHIGELFF.

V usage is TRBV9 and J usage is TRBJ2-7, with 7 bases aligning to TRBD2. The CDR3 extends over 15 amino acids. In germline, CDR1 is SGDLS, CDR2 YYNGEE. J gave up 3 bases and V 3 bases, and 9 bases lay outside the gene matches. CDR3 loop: CASSAGLGSIYEQYF. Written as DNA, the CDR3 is TGTGCCAGCAGCGCTGGACTAGGTTCTATCTACGAGCAGTACTTC.

The CDR3: CSAGDNEQFF. The CDR3 DNA reads as TGCAGCGCGGGCGACAATGAGCAGTTCTTC. This chain links TRBV29-1 with TRBJ2-1; no clear D gene. The V end was cut by 7 bases, the J end by 5 bases, with 6 bases between. Per the germline V gene, CDR1 is SQVTM and CDR2 is ANQGSEA. This CDR3 spans 10 amino acids.

CDR3 in amino acids: CASIPRLAGALGQYF. CDR3 bases: TGTGCCAGCATCCCCCGTCTAGCGGGGGCCCTCGGGCAGTATTTT. V is TRBV7-2 and J is TRBJ2-3; 10 positions agree with TRBD2. The CDR3 sequence is 15 residues long. V was clipped by 7 bases and J by 11 bases; unmatched bases: 15. Germline loops: CDR1 SGHTA, CDR2 FQGNSA.

CDR3: CASSLGHPRGYTF. DNA for the CDR3: TGTGCCAGCAGCCTGGGACACCCTCGTGGCTACACCTTC. This chain joins TRBV5-6 and TRBJ1-2; TRBD1 might be the D (6 bases). The CDR3 is 13 residues long. V dropped 4 bases and J dropped 7 bases, with 14 bases sitting between them. Germline CDR1 and CDR2: SGHDT and YYEEEE.

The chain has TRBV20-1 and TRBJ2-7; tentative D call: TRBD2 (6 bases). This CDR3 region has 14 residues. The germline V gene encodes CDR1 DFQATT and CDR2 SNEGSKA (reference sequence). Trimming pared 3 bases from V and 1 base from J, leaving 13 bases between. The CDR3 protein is CSASPRGLSYEQYF. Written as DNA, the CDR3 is TGCAGTGCTAGCCCTCGGGGACTGTCCTACGAGCAGTACTTC.

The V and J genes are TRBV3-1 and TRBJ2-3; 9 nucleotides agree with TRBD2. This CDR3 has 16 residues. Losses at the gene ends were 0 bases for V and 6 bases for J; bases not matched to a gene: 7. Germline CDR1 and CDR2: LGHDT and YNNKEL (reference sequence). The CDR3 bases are TGTGCCAGCAGCCAAGAGCCGAGCGGGGGGCGGGATACGCAGTATTTT. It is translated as CASSQEPSGGRDTQYF.

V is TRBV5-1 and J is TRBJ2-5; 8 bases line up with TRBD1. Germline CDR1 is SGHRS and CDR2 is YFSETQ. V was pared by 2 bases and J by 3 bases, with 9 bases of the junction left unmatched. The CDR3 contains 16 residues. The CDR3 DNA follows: TGCGCCAGCAGCTTCGATCCAGGGGGCGCGGAAGAGACCCAGTACTTC. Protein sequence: CASSFDPGGAEETQYF.

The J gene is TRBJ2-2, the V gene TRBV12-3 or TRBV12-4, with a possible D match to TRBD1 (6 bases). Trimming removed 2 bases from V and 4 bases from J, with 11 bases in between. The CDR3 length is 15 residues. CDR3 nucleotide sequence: TGTGCCAGCAGTTTAAGAGGGGGTGGCACCGGGGAGCTGTTTTTT. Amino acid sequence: CASSLRGGGTGELFF.

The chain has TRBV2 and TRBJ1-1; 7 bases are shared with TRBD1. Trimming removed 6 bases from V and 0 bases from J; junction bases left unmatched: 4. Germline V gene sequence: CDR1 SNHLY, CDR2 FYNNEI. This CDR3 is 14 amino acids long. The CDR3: CASSRDRMNTEAFF. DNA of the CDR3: TGTGCCAGCAGCAGGGACAGAATGAACACTGAAGCTTTCTTT.

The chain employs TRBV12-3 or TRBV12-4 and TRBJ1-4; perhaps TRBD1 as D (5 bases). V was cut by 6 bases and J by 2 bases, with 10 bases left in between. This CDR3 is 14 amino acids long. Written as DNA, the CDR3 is TGTGCCAGCAGGCTACAGGACACTAATGAAAAACTGTTTTTT. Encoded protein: CASRLQDTNEKLFF.

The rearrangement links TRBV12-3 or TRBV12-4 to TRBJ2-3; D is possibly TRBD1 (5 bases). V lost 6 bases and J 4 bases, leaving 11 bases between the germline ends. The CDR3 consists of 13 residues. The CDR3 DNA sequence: TGTGCCAGCAGCCCTCTCAGGGCAGATACGCAGTATTTT. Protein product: CASSPLRADTQYF.

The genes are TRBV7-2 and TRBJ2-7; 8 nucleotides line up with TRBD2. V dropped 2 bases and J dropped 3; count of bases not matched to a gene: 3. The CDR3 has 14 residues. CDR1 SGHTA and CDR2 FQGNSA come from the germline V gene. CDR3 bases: TGTGCCAGCAGCTTAATAGCGGGGCACTACGAGCAGTACTTC. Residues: CASSLIAGHYEQYF. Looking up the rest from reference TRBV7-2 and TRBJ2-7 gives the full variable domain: GAGVSQSPSNKVTEKGKDVELRCDPISGHTALYWYRQSLGQGLEFLIYFQGNSAPDKSGLPSDRFSAERTGGSVSTLTIQRTQQEDSAVYLCASSLIAGHYEQYFGPGTRLTVT.

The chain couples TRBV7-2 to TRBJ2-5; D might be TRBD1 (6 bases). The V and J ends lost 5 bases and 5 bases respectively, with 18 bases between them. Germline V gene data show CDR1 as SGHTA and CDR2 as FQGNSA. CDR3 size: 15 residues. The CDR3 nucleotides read TGTGCCAGCAGCCAATCCGGGACAAAAGGCGAGACCCAGTACTTC. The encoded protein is CASSQSGTKGETQYF.

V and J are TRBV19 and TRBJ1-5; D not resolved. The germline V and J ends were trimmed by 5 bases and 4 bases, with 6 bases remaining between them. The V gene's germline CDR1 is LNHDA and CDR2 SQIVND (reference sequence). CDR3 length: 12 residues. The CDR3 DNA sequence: TGTGCCAGTAGTCCCCTTAATCAGCCCCAGCATTTT. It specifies CASSPLNQPQHF. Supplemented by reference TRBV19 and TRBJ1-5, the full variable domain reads DGGITQSPKYLFRKEGQNVTLSCEQNLNHDAMYWYRQDPGQGLRLIYYSQIVNDFQKGDIAEGYSVSREKKESFPLTVTSAQKNPTAFYLCASSPLNQPQHFGDGTRLSIL.

CDR3 in amino acids: CASSYVGSRTDTQYF. In DNA, the CDR3 is TGTGCCAGCAGTTACGTTGGGAGCCGCACAGATACGCAGTATTTT. The gene calls are TRBV6-2 or TRBV6-3 and TRBJ2-3, with D possibly TRBD2 on 5 matching bases. The CDR3 totals 15 residues. CDR1 and CDR2 from the germline V gene are MNHEY and SVGEGT. V was pared by 2 bases and J by 1 base, with 10 bases between.

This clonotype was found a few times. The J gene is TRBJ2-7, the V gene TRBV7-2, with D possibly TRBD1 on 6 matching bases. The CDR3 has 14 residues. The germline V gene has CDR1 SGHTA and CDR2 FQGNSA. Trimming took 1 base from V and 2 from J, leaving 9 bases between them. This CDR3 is CASSLDGGAYEQYF. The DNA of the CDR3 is TGTGCCAGCAGCTTAGATGGGGGCGCCTACGAGCAGTACTTC.

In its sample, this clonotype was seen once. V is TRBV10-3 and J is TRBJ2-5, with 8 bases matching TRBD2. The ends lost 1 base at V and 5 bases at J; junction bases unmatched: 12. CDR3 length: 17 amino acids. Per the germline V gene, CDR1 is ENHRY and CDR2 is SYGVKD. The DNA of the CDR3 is TGTGCCATCAGTGAGTTGGGGGGACTAGAGTTCGGCGAGACCCAGTACTTC. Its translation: CAISELGGLEFGETQYF.